This entry concerns a single TCR beta chain. A sample-barcoded 5' primer and a J-beta primer mix were used in a second PCR of roughly 6 to 11 cycles. Every single cDNA molecule received a tag from a template-switch adaptor with 12 random nucleotides. TCRdb independently ran MiXCR on the 5' RACE reads; one entry per CDR3 protein. This table has 1.5 million or so distinct CDR3 sequences, 35% to 45% appearing once. Deletions cut 2 bases from V and 7 bases from J, with 13 bases between. The CDR3 has 13 amino acids. Germline lookup yields CDR1 GTSNPN and CDR2 SVGIG (reference sequence). The data derive from a study of blood T cells in healthy people across ages.

The sequenced sample was blood. The rearrangement uses TRBV30 and TRBJ2-3, with D hard to call. The TCR sequence derives from a woman in her late teens or twenties in good health. For the CDR3, the DNA is TGTGCCTGGAGTCCGGTGATTGCGAATACGCAGTATTTT. Translating gives CAWSPVIANTQYF.